This entry lists 17 T cell receptor beta chains sequenced from one sample in a study of T cell changes during pregnancy in multiple sclerosis. The assay was immunoSEQ multiplex PCR, and TCRdb's table has in-frame clones only and misses some. Found here are 80,000 or so clones, about 90% of them singletons; the top ten hold less than 3%. Sequenced here: peripheral blood, sampled before pregnancy. These receptors originate from a female donor with multiple sclerosis, enrolled in a pregnancy study.

The chain carries TRBV5-4 and TRBJ1-2; 9 bases fit TRBD1. Losses at the gene ends were 2 bases for V and 5 bases for J; bases not matched to a gene: 10. The germline V gene has CDR1 SGHNT and CDR2 YYREEE (reference sequence). This CDR3 comprises 16 residues. The CDR3 sequence is CASSLGAGTGIYGYTF. The CDR3 coding sequence is TGTGCCAGCAGCTTAGGGGCGGGGACAGGGATATATGGCTACACCTTC. The full variable domain, completed using reference TRBV5-4 and TRBJ1-2, is ETGVTQSPTHLIKTRGQQVTLRCSSQSGHNTVSWYQQALGQGPQFIFQYYREEENGRGNFPPRFSGLQFPNYSSELNVNALELDDSALYLCASSLGAGTGIYGYTFGSGTRLTVV.

This clone was picked up one time. The chain couples TRBV14 to TRBJ2-7; 7 bases agree with TRBD1. J gave up 4 bases and V 6 bases, and 9 bases lay outside the gene matches. CDR3 length: 14 residues. The V gene's germline CDR1 is SGHDN and CDR2 FVKESK. CDR3 sequence (DNA): TGTGCCAGCAGGCCCACAGGGGCAGGTTACGAGCAGTACTTC. Amino acid sequence: CASRPTGAGYEQYF.

V usage is TRBV27 and J usage is TRBJ1-1, with D possibly TRBD1 on 5 matching bases. V was cut by 4 bases and J by 2 bases, with 11 bases left in between. The CDR3 is 14 residues long. The germline CDR1 and CDR2 sequences are MNHEY and SMNVEV (reference sequence). The CDR3 loop reads CASSSRQSNTEAFF. DNA for the CDR3: TGTGCCAGCAGTTCTAGACAGTCTAACACTGAAGCTTTCTTT.

The genes are TRBV15 and TRBJ1-1; no clear D gene. Trimming shortened V by 0 bases and J by 4 bases, and 12 bases separated the two germline ends. This CDR3 is built from 15 residues. CDR1 and CDR2 from the germline V gene are LNHNV and YYDKDF (reference sequence). In DNA, the CDR3 is TGTGCCACCAGCAGAGACGGGATCGTGGTCACTGAAGCTTTCTTT. Translated, it gives CATSRDGIVVTEAFF.

The chain employs TRBV27 and TRBJ1-2, with 8 positions matching TRBD1. Looked up from germline, CDR1 is MNHEY and CDR2 is SMNVEV (reference sequence). Losses at the gene ends were 5 bases for V and 7 bases for J; bases not matched to a gene: 12. The CDR3 loop spans 15 amino acids. The CDR3 loop reads CASSTRTGRVGGYTF. CDR3 DNA sequence: TGTGCCAGCAGTACCAGGACAGGGAGGGTGGGTGGCTACACCTTC.

A few counts support this clone. V and J are TRBV5-1 and TRBJ2-5, with D possibly being TRBD1 (5 bases). The V and J ends lost 4 bases and 2 bases respectively, with 9 bases between them. Germline V gene lookup returns CDR1 SGHRS and CDR2 YFSETQ. The CDR3 length is 13 residues. CDR3 in amino acids: CASSRTPQETQYF. In DNA, the CDR3 is TGCGCCAGCAGCAGGACACCTCAAGAGACCCAGTACTTC.

This clone is a singleton in its sample. The chain uses TRBV9 and TRBJ2-5; D ambiguous. The CDR3 totals 14 residues. Germline assignment: CDR1 SGDLS and CDR2 YYNGEE. V was cut by 3 bases and J by 4 bases, with 13 bases left in between. In DNA, the CDR3 is TGTGCCAGCAGCGACGACTCTAGGTCAGAGACCCAGTACTTC. Protein sequence: CASSDDSRSETQYF.

The chain carries TRBV18 and TRBJ2-7; 12 positions agree with TRBD2. Unmatched junction bases numbered 13, after V lost 3 bases and J lost 4 bases. The CDR3 loop spans 18 amino acids. Germline V gene sequence: CDR1 KGHSH, CDR2 LQKENI. The CDR3, as DNA: TGTGCCAGCTCACCGATGAACCCGGGACTAGCGGGTCGATACGAGCAGTACTTC. Its protein product is CASSPMNPGLAGRYEQYF.

V and J are TRBV6-5 and TRBJ1-1, with D possibly being TRBD1 (5 bases). V lost 6 bases and J 1 base, leaving 9 bases between the germline ends. Germline values: CDR1 MNHEY, CDR2 SVGAGI. The CDR3 runs 13 residues. The CDR3 nucleotides read TGTGCCAGCAGCAACGACAGGAACACTGAAGCTTTCTTT. The encoded protein is CASSNDRNTEAFF.

This chain uses TRBV5-1 with TRBJ2-1, with D perhaps TRBD1 (6 bases). Germline lookup yields CDR1 SGHRS and CDR2 YFSETQ. The ends were cut back, 1 base at V and 8 bases at J, with 16 bases in the middle. The CDR3 is 15 amino acids. Here the CDR3 reads CASSLRQDGNDEQFF. The CDR3 nucleotides read TGCGCCAGCAGCTTGAGACAGGATGGGAACGATGAGCAGTTCTTC.

The rearrangement joins TRBV28 to TRBJ2-7, with 10 bases lining up with TRBD1. V gave up 7 bases and J gave up 3 bases; unmatched junction bases: 6. Germline CDR1 MDHEN, CDR2 SYDVKM. This CDR3 spans 14 amino acids. DNA of the CDR3: TGTGCCAGCAATCGACAGGGGGCCCTCTACGAGCAGTACTTC. Translation: CASNRQGALYEQYF.

This rearrangement joins TRBV6-5 to TRBJ2-1, with TRBD2 matching over 7 bases. The CDR3 has 16 residues. Trimming took 1 base from V and 4 from J; bases not matched to a gene: 7. Germline CDR1 and CDR2: MNHEY and SVGAGI. The CDR3 loop is CASSYLGGGMYNEQFF. For the CDR3, the DNA is TGTGCCAGCAGTTACTTGGGGGGAGGGATGTACAATGAGCAGTTCTTC.

The rearrangement joins TRBV7-2 to TRBJ2-4, with TRBD1 matching 8 bases. The CDR3 is made up of 15 amino acids. Germline assignment: CDR1 SGHTA and CDR2 FQGNSA. Trimming at V came to 5 bases and at J to 6 bases, leaving 9 bases not matched to a gene. CDR3 DNA: TGTGCCAGCAGCGCCTCAGGGGGCAGGGCAAACATTCAGTACTTC. This encodes CASSASGGRANIQYF.

The V call is TRBV28, the J call TRBJ2-7, with 11 positions matching TRBD2. The length of the CDR3 is 16 residues. Losses at the gene ends were 4 bases for V and 3 bases for J; bases not matched to a gene: 8. Germline V CDR1 and CDR2: MDHEN, SYDVKM. As DNA, the CDR3 is TGTGCCAGCAGTTACTCACTAGCGGGAGCTAACTACGAGCAGTACTTC. This sequence encodes CASSYSLAGANYEQYF.

The rearrangement uses TRBV5-1 and TRBJ2-1; perhaps TRBD2 as D (5 bases). The CDR3 spans 14 residues. V was pared by 4 bases and J by 5 bases, with 13 bases between. The V gene's germline CDR1 is SGHRS and CDR2 YFSETQ. The CDR3 coding sequence is TGCGCCAGCAGCGGAGTTACTAGGGACAATGAGCAGTTCTTC. The encoded protein is CASSGVTRDNEQFF. The complete variable domain, with remaining parts taken from reference TRBV5-1 and TRBJ2-1, reads KAGVTQTPRYLIKTRGQQVTLSCSPISGHRSVSWYQQTPGQGLQFLFEYFSETQRNKGNFPGRFSGRQFSNSRSEMNVSTLELGDSALYLCASSGVTRDNEQFFGPGTRLTVL.

This rearrangement joins TRBV28 to TRBJ1-2; 9 bases match TRBD1. With V trimmed by 8 bases and J by 2 bases, 3 bases remained unmatched. The germline V gene has CDR1 MDHEN and CDR2 SYDVKM. The CDR3 spans 13 residues. In DNA, the CDR3 is TGTGCCAGCCTGACAGGGGGGAACTATGGCTACACCTTC. As protein: CASLTGGNYGYTF.

This clone appeared once. The gene calls are TRBV6-5 and TRBJ2-1; possible D gene TRBD1, 5 bases. V was pared by 6 bases and J by 7 bases, with 16 bases between. The germline gives CDR1 MNHEY, CDR2 SVGAGI. The CDR3 has 14 residues. CDR3 amino acids: CASRDMGSLNEQFF. CDR3 nucleotides: TGTGCCAGCAGGGACATGGGCAGCCTAAATGAGCAGTTCTTC.